The TCR beta chain under discussion was sequenced for a study of response to subunit inactivated influenza vaccine. Study outcomes and limitations: Few additional T cells are recruited per seasonal influenza vaccination, authors suggested.

TCRdb called the RT-PCR reads again in MiXCR, with one record for every CDR3 protein. In the table there are about 190,000 distinct CDR3 sequences, under 15% of which are singletons. CDR3 length: 13 residues. Germline assignment: CDR1 SGHVT and CDR2 SQSDAQ. The V gene lost 3 bases and the J gene lost 8 bases, with 13 bases spanning the gap. This clonotype was detected a few times. Its specificity is unknown. Sample: CD8+ T cells sorted from PBMCs, taken roughly 5 days after vaccination. V usage is TRBV7-4 and J usage is TRBJ1-1, with D perhaps matching TRBD1 (5 bases). The source is a middle-aged man who received an inactivated influenza vaccine. The CDR3 coding sequence is TGTGCCAGCAGCTTGGGACTCAAGGGGGAAGCTTTCTTT. Translated: CASSLGLKGEAFF.